This T cell receptor (beta chain) is from a study of spatial heterogeneity in lung cancer. Study details: Follow-up PBMC samples were sequenced when available, at a median of around 2 years after resection.

A unique molecular identifier was carried by every single TCR cDNA molecule. TCRdb reanalysed the 5' RACE reads using MiXCR and keeps one entry per CDR3 protein. There are around 110,000 distinct CDR3 sequences in the sample; more than 9% occur only once, and roughly 17% lies in the top ten. The CDR3 sequence is 20 residues long. Trimming removed 5 bases from V and 0 bases from J; junction bases left unmatched: 16. The V gene's germline CDR1 is SGHVS and CDR2 FNYEAQ. A few counts support this clonotype. Sample time point: blood at routine non-recurrence follow-up after resection. No cells were sorted before sequencing. The whole RNA sequenced was extracted from tumor, nontumor lung or frozen PBMC.

The receptor was derived from a male donor with early-stage non-small cell lung cancer. The sequencing here drew on PBMCs, taken at follow-up. The chain is built from TRBV7-6 and TRBJ2-3, with 11 positions matching TRBD2. CDR3 in amino acids: CASSARWRTSGSASTDTQYF. CDR3 sequence (DNA): TGTGCCAGCAGCGCTAGGTGGAGGACTAGCGGGTCCGCTAGCACAGATACGCAGTATTTT. Drawing the rest from reference TRBV7-6 and TRBJ2-3, the complete variable domain is GAGVSQSPRYKVTKRGQDVALRCDPISGHVSLYWYRQALGQGPEFLTYFNYEAQQDKSGLPNDRFSAERPEGSISTLTIQRTEQRDSAMYRCASSARWRTSGSASTDTQYFGPGTRLTVL.